These 26 T cell receptor beta chains share one sample of origin, sequenced in a study of blood T cells in healthy people across ages. Sample-barcoded 5' priming and a J-beta primer mix drove a second PCR of about 6 to 12 cycles. In TCRdb, the 5' RACE reads were re-called with MiXCR into one record per CDR3 protein. The sample holds approximately 1.5 million distinct CDR3 sequences, 42% seen once. The material sequenced was blood. The source is a woman aged 18-35 years in good health.

This clonotype was counted between two and nine times. The chain is built from TRBV4-3 and TRBJ2-6; D is unresolved. Germline CDR1 is LGHNA and CDR2 is YSLEER. This CDR3 has 20 amino acids. V lost 3 bases to trimming and J lost 0 bases, with 21 bases between them. CDR3: CASSQTVWINPTSGANVLTF. The CDR3 DNA sequence: TGCGCCAGCAGCCAGACTGTATGGATCAACCCTACCTCTGGGGCCAACGTCCTGACTTTC.

The V call is TRBV27, the J call TRBJ2-1, with D unresolved. The CDR3 is made up of 15 amino acids. Germline V lookup: CDR1 MNHEY, CDR2 SMNVEV (reference sequence). The V gene lost 5 bases and the J gene lost 0 bases, with 11 bases spanning the gap. CDR3 nucleotides: TGTGCCAGCAGTACCCACGCGAGCTCCTACAATGAGCAGTTCTTC. Translating gives CASSTHASSYNEQFF.

This clonotype has a single count. V gene TRBV9 combines with J gene TRBJ2-1; 7 bases match TRBD2. The CDR3 spans 15 residues. J lost 0 bases, V lost 3 bases, and 3 bases had no gene match. The germline CDR1 and CDR2 sequences are SGDLS and YYNGEE. The CDR3 DNA sequence: TGTGCCAGCAGCGACAGCGGGAACTCCTACAATGAGCAGTTCTTC. Its translation is CASSDSGNSYNEQFF.

J is TRBJ2-7 and V is TRBV7-9; 11 bases map to TRBD2. Trimming at V came to 5 bases and at J to 12 bases, leaving 18 bases not matched to a gene. The CDR3 runs 16 residues. CDR1 is SEHNR and CDR2 is FQNEAQ in the germline V gene (reference sequence). The CDR3 region has the DNA TGTGCCAGCAGCCTCGGGACTAGCGGAAGCCTCCACCTTGGGTACTTC. Its protein product is CASSLGTSGSLHLGYF.

The chain has TRBV27 and TRBJ2-7; 15 bases fit TRBD2. CDR3 length: 17 amino acids. Germline loops: CDR1 MNHEY, CDR2 SMNVEV (reference sequence). The V and J ends lost 2 bases and 3 bases, in that order; junction bases with no gene match: 5. The CDR3 loop reads CASSLTGLAGGFYEQYF. CDR3 bases: TGTGCCAGCAGTTTAACCGGACTAGCGGGAGGGTTCTACGAGCAGTACTTC.

This chain uses TRBV5-1 with TRBJ1-4; no clear D gene. The CDR3 extends over 16 amino acids. Looked up from germline, CDR1 is SGHRS and CDR2 is YFSETQ. V was trimmed by 2 bases and J by 6 bases, leaving 17 bases between them. The CDR3 loop is CASSLRAASTDEKLFF. CDR3 coding DNA: TGCGCCAGCAGCTTAAGGGCAGCGTCGACCGATGAAAAACTGTTTTTT.

This rearrangement joins TRBV7-9 to TRBJ1-2; 10 nucleotides agree with TRBD1. V lost 5 bases to trimming and J lost 5 bases; unmatched junction nucleotides: 8. Per the germline V gene, CDR1 is SEHNR and CDR2 is FQNEAQ (reference sequence). The CDR3 is 15 residues long. CDR3 region: CASSRGTGDGYGYTF. The CDR3 nucleotides read TGTGCCAGCAGCCGCGGGACAGGGGATGGTTATGGCTACACCTTC.

The rearrangement joins TRBV5-1 to TRBJ2-5, with 9 bases that match TRBD1. The CDR3 has 20 amino acids. Germline V lookup: CDR1 SGHRS, CDR2 YFSETQ. The junction had 19 bases not matched to a gene; V was cut back by 4 bases and J by 0 bases. The CDR3 nucleotides are TGCGCCAGCAGCCTCAGTGGGGCCCCTCCCGGGACAGGGAACCAAGAGACCCAGTACTTC. Its translation: CASSLSGAPPGTGNQETQYF.

This clonotype has only a few counts. The CDR3 reads CASSSFKGSSYEQYF. The CDR3 region has the DNA TGTGCCAGCAGTTCGTTCAAGGGGAGCTCCTACGAGCAGTACTTC. The chain combines TRBV27 with TRBJ2-7, with D perhaps assigned TRBD1 or TRBD2 (5 bases each). This CDR3 region has 15 residues. V lost 4 bases and J 0 bases, leaving 13 bases between the germline ends. Germline V gene sequence: CDR1 MNHEY, CDR2 SMNVEV (reference sequence).

V usage is TRBV21-1 and J usage is TRBJ2-7. TRBV21-1 is a pseudogene segment. This CDR3 is 14 amino acids long. The CDR3 is CASSKCLDNYEQYF. CDR3 DNA: TGTGCCAGCAGCAAATGTCTAGACAACTACGAGCAGTACTTC.

A few counts support this clonotype. V and J are TRBV6-2 or TRBV6-3 and TRBJ1-4; D unclear. The CDR3 is 15 amino acids. V lost 5 bases, J lost 3 bases, and 13 bases lay in between. Germline CDR1 is MNHEY and CDR2 is SVGEGT. The DNA for the CDR3 is TGTGCCAGCAGTCGACCAGGTCGGGCTAATGAAAAACTGTTTTTT. Translating it yields CASSRPGRANEKLFF.

As DNA, the CDR3 is TGTGCCAGCAGTTCCGACAGGGGGACGAACAATGAGCAGTTCTTC. Translating it yields CASSSDRGTNNEQFF. The chain recombines TRBV6-5 with TRBJ2-1, with TRBD1 identical over 9 bases. The V segment lost 4 bases and the J segment 5 bases; nucleotides outside the gene matches: 6. This CDR3 spans 15 amino acids. Germline CDR1 reads MNHEY; CDR2 reads SVGAGI.

This clonotype has just a few counts. The rearrangement joins TRBV12-3 or TRBV12-4 to TRBJ1-3; 11 bases are shared with TRBD1. J lost 4 bases, V lost 1 base, and 3 bases had no gene match. The CDR3 totals 16 residues. The CDR3 is CASSLEDRGRGNTIYF. CDR3 nucleotides: TGTGCCAGCAGTTTAGAGGACAGGGGGCGAGGAAACACCATATATTTT.

This clonotype was seen more than once but under ten times. V usage is TRBV20-1 and J usage is TRBJ2-1; 13 bases map to TRBD2. V was clipped by 0 bases and J by 4 bases; unmatched bases: 3. This CDR3 is built from 16 residues. CDR1 is DFQATT and CDR2 is SNEGSKA in the germline V gene (reference sequence). CDR3 residues: CSARDTLAGGYNEQFF. DNA of the CDR3: TGCAGTGCTAGAGATACACTAGCGGGAGGGTACAATGAGCAGTTCTTC.

This clonotype was counted ten times or more. This chain links TRBV29-1 with TRBJ2-1; D call uncertain. The CDR3 covers 16 residues. The V gene lost 6 bases and the J gene lost 2 bases, with 20 bases spanning the gap. CDR1 and CDR2 (germline): SQVTM, ANQGSEA. The CDR3 bases are TGCAGCGTCCCCTATTTGCGTGACATAGCCTACAATGAGCAGTTCTTC. Protein sequence: CSVPYLRDIAYNEQFF.

This clonotype came up a few times. The chain is built from TRBV29-1 and TRBJ2-7; the D gene is possibly TRBD1 (5 bases). This CDR3 contains 14 residues. Germline V gene lookup returns CDR1 SQVTM and CDR2 ANQGSEA. The V and J ends lost 1 base and 0 bases respectively, with 10 bases between them. CDR3 residues: CSVEVVTDSYEQYF. The CDR3 DNA sequence: TGCAGCGTTGAAGTTGTGACAGACTCCTACGAGCAGTACTTC.

V is TRBV29-1 and J is TRBJ2-7; TRBD1 matches at 8 bases. V was clipped by 0 bases and J by 0 bases; unmatched bases: 10. This CDR3 is built from 17 residues. Per the germline V gene, CDR1 is SQVTM and CDR2 is ANQGSEA. CDR3 in DNA: TGCAGCGTTGAAGATCCCCGGGCGACAGGGGACTCCTACGAGCAGTACTTC. It codes for CSVEDPRATGDSYEQYF.

The rearrangement links TRBV28 to TRBJ2-7; TRBD2 agrees at 8 bases. The V and J ends lost 4 bases and 3 bases, in that order; junction bases with no gene match: 5. The CDR3 runs to 14 residues. Per the germline V gene, CDR1 is MDHEN and CDR2 is SYDVKM. The CDR3 DNA is TGTGCCAGCAGTTCCCCTGGGACTAGCTACGAGCAGTACTTC. This sequence encodes CASSSPGTSYEQYF.

This clonotype was recorded a few times. The chain has TRBV27 and TRBJ2-7, with TRBD2 matching over 8 bases. Trimming at V came to 3 bases and at J to 2 bases, leaving 12 bases not matched to a gene. Germline CDR1 and CDR2: MNHEY and SMNVEV (reference sequence). This CDR3 contains 17 residues. The CDR3 region has the DNA TGTGCCAGCAGTTTTTCGAGGTTAGCGGGGAGCACCTACGAGCAGTACTTC. This translates into CASSFSRLAGSTYEQYF.

This rearrangement joins TRBV6-2 or TRBV6-3 to TRBJ2-3, with 14 bases matching TRBD2. The CDR3 extends over 16 amino acids. In germline, CDR1 is MNHEY, CDR2 SVGEGT. Losses at the gene ends were 7 bases for V and 4 bases for J; bases not matched to a gene: 7. As DNA, the CDR3 is TGTGCCAGCATTCCAGCGGGACTAGCGGGAGCAGATACGCAGTATTTT. This gives the protein CASIPAGLAGADTQYF.

The V gene is TRBV20-1, the J gene TRBJ1-1; D gene uncertain. Trimming took off 3 bases at V and 2 bases at J, with 10 bases between the two ends. The CDR3 extends over 13 amino acids. Germline CDR1 reads DFQATT; CDR2 reads SNEGSKA (reference sequence). In nucleotides, the CDR3 is TGCAGTGCTAGTCCCTCGGGTAACACTGAAGCTTTCTTT. Its translation is CSASPSGNTEAFF.

The chain couples TRBV7-9 to TRBJ2-1; D might be TRBD1 (6 bases). The CDR3 has 16 amino acids. Deletions cut 2 bases from V and 4 bases from J, with 15 bases between. Germline values: CDR1 SEHNR, CDR2 FQNEAQ (reference sequence). Written as DNA, the CDR3 is TGTGCCAGCAGCTTACAGCAGGGGTGGTCTTACAATGAGCAGTTCTTC. This encodes CASSLQQGWSYNEQFF.

The gene calls are TRBV30 and TRBJ2-5, with D possibly called TRBD1 or TRBD2 (5 bases each). Germline values: CDR1 GTSNPN, CDR2 SVGIG (reference sequence). The V end was cut by 5 bases, the J end by 11 bases, with 24 bases between. This CDR3 is built from 14 residues. The CDR3 DNA sequence: TGTGCCTGGGATCCAGGGACCGGACTCAATGAGCAGTACTTC. Protein product: CAWDPGTGLNEQYF.

The rearrangement links TRBV20-1 to TRBJ2-7; D remains ambiguous. From germline, CDR1 is DFQATT and CDR2 SNEGSKA (reference sequence). The length of the CDR3 is 14 residues. V lost 2 bases and J lost 2, with 13 bases in between. CDR3: CSARFRVGAYEQYF. The CDR3 DNA is TGCAGTGCTAGATTTAGGGTAGGTGCCTACGAGCAGTACTTC.

Details on this clonotype: This could be a read error, since a much larger clone is one nucleotide away. The chain couples TRBV20-1 to TRBJ2-1; a weak D match, TRBD2 (6 bases). The CDR3 loop spans 12 amino acids. Trimming shortened V by 5 bases and J by 9 bases, and 14 bases separated the two germline ends. Germline V gene lookup returns CDR1 DFQATT and CDR2 SNEGSKA (reference sequence). CDR3 region: CSAGRTSSEQFF. CDR3 nucleotides: TGCAGTGCTGGCAGAACTAGCAGTGAGCAGTTCTTC.

A word on this clonotype: One end of the junction is discordant with germline, which a read error may explain. The chain links TRBV9 to TRBJ2-1, with 12 nucleotides matching TRBD2. This CDR3 comprises 18 residues. CDR1 SGDLS and CDR2 YYNGEE come from the germline V gene. The CDR3 DNA is TGTGCCGGCAGCGTAGTAGCTAGCGGGGGGGCTACCTACAATGAGCAGTTCTTC. It specifies CAGSVVASGGATYNEQFF.